This TCR beta chain was identified during a study of tumor-infiltrating lymphocytes in oesophageal squamous cell carcinoma. The table lists this clonotype with many counts. A single record per CDR3 protein comes from TCRdb applying MiXCR to the PCR reads. This table holds just under 20,000 distinct CDR3 sequences, 40% to 45% found once. Germline values: CDR1 MDHEN, CDR2 SYDVKM. The CDR3 sequence is 12 residues long. Deletions cut 9 bases from V and 4 bases from J, with 10 bases between. Sequences were obtained from normal esophageal tissue next to the tumor. The TCR originated in a male donor with esophageal squamous cell carcinoma. The J gene is TRBJ2-1, the V gene TRBV28; D may be TRBD1 (6 bases). CDR3 DNA: TGTGCCAGTGGGACATTTTACAATGAGCAGTTCTTC. Translated: CASGTFYNEQFF.